The 32 T cell receptor beta chains given below trace back to one sample, sequenced in a study of blood T cell repertoires in COVID-19. The protocol was immunoSEQ multiplex PCR, while the TCRdb copy is restricted to in-frame clones and leaves out a portion. The sample records approximately 130,000 clones, roughly four fifths being singletons. The sequenced material came from peripheral blood. All receptors derive from a human donor in a cohort sampled during active COVID-19.

The chain recombines TRBV7-6 with TRBJ2-3, with 12 bases aligning to TRBD2. The CDR3 totals 16 residues. From germline, CDR1 is SGHVS and CDR2 FNYEAQ. Trimming removed 5 bases from V and 6 bases from J; junction bases left unmatched: 9. This CDR3 reads CASSPLTSGGRDTQYF. DNA of the CDR3: TGTGCCAGCAGCCCTCTGACTAGCGGGGGTCGGGATACGCAGTATTTT.

The chain has TRBV6-1 and TRBJ1-2, with 10 bases identical to TRBD1. The junction had 7 bases not matched to a gene; V was cut back by 0 bases and J by 6 bases. Germline values: CDR1 MNHNS, CDR2 SASEGT. The CDR3 runs to 16 residues. The CDR3 protein is CASSEAGGQGIDGYTF. The CDR3 nucleotides read TGTGCCAGCAGTGAAGCGGGGGGACAGGGGATCGATGGCTACACCTTC.

The J gene is TRBJ2-3, the V gene TRBV12-5, with D maybe TRBD1 (6 bases). V lost 1 base and J 2 bases, leaving 10 bases between the germline ends. The CDR3 length is 15 residues. Per germline, CDR1 LGHNT and CDR2 FRNRAP. CDR3 loop: CASGLAGQNTDTQYF. CDR3 coding DNA: TGTGCTAGTGGTTTGGCCGGACAGAACACAGATACGCAGTATTTT.

This clone was seen a few times. Relative to the germline gene, one junction end is altered; a read error may explain this. The chain combines TRBV4-2 with TRBJ1-4, with 7 bases that match TRBD1. The germline V gene has CDR1 LGHNA and CDR2 YNFKEQ. The CDR3 is 15 amino acids. CDR3 sequence: CASSQDRVDNEKLFF. The CDR3 DNA follows: TGTGCCAGCAGTCAAGACAGGGTTGACAATGAAAAACTGTTTTTT.

The rearrangement uses TRBV6-5 and TRBJ1-2, with a tentative D call TRBD1 (6 bases). The V end lost 5 bases, the J end lost 0 bases, and 10 bases lay between the germline ends. The germline CDR1 and CDR2 sequences are MNHEY and SVGAGI. The CDR3 runs to 14 residues. The CDR3 is CASSRDTPNYGYTF. The CDR3 DNA sequence: TGTGCCAGCAGTAGGGACACTCCTAACTATGGCTACACCTTC.

This clone has just a few counts. The chain joins TRBV3-1 (or the pseudogene TRBV3-2) to TRBJ1-6, with D possibly matching TRBD1 (6 bases). This CDR3 contains 14 residues. With 10 bases removed from V and 6 bases from J, the gap between germline ends came to 16 bases. The germline gives CDR1 LGHDT, CDR2 YNNKEL (reference sequence). The CDR3 is CATPRGQPNSPLHF. The DNA for the CDR3 is TGTGCCACCCCCCGGGGACAACCTAATTCACCCCTCCACTTT.

The chain recombines TRBV11-2 with TRBJ1-5, with TRBD1 identical over 12 bases. The CDR3 loop spans 15 amino acids. Germline values: CDR1 SGHAT, CDR2 FQNNGV. The ends lost 4 bases at V and 7 bases at J; junction bases unmatched: 5. Here the CDR3 reads CASSSGTGGWQPQHF. CDR3 DNA: TGTGCCAGCAGCTCCGGGACAGGGGGCTGGCAGCCCCAGCATTTT.

This clone came up once. The chain recombines TRBV2 with TRBJ2-5; possible D gene TRBD1, 6 bases. Germline CDR1 is SNHLY and CDR2 is FYNNEI. The CDR3 spans 12 residues. The V gene lost 9 bases and the J gene lost 2 bases, with 10 bases spanning the gap. CDR3 in amino acids: CASRDIQETQYF. The CDR3 bases are TGTGCCAGTCGGGACATACAAGAGACCCAGTACTTC. Combining the CDR3 with reference TRBV2 and TRBJ2-5 gives the whole variable domain EPEVTQTPSHQVTQMGQEVILRCVPISNHLYFYWYRQILGQKVEFLVSFYNNEISEKSEIFDDQFSVERPDGSNFTLKIRSTKLEDSAMYFCASRDIQETQYFGPGTRLLVL.

The chain has TRBV10-3 and TRBJ2-7, with D maybe TRBD1 (5 bases). The CDR3 consists of 13 residues. Trimming stripped 6 bases from V and 0 bases from J, with 9 bases between. CDR1 is ENHRY and CDR2 is SYGVKD in the germline V gene. CDR3 coding DNA: TGTGCCATCAGGGACATGACCTCCTACGAGCAGTACTTC. Translated, it gives CAIRDMTSYEQYF.

The rearrangement uses TRBV5-4 and TRBJ2-3, with D hard to call. Germline loops: CDR1 SGHNT, CDR2 YYREEE (reference sequence). The CDR3 runs 14 residues. V was clipped by 3 bases and J by 1 base, with 9 bases between them. The CDR3: CASSSSRGTDTQYF. Written as DNA, the CDR3 is TGTGCCAGCAGCTCCTCCCGGGGCACAGATACGCAGTATTTT.

CDR3 protein: CASSPLGGAGATDTQYF. CDR3 bases: TGTGCCAGCAGTCCTTTAGGGGGGGCTGGGGCCACAGATACGCAGTATTTT. The chain joins TRBV9 to TRBJ2-3; D may be TRBD2 (7 bases). Trimming removed 5 bases from V and 2 bases from J, with 21 bases in between. The CDR3 contains 17 residues. Germline V CDR1 and CDR2: SGDLS, YYNGEE.

This clone came up a few times. The gene calls are TRBV9 and TRBJ2-3; 9 bases line up with TRBD1. The V and J ends lost 5 bases and 2 bases, in that order; junction bases with no gene match: 6. The CDR3 length is 15 residues. Germline V lookup: CDR1 SGDLS, CDR2 YYNGEE. The CDR3 protein is CASSRGTGYTDTQYF. The DNA for the CDR3 is TGTGCCAGCAGTCGCGGGACAGGGTACACAGATACGCAGTATTTT. The variable domain in full, with the rest retrieved from reference TRBV9 and TRBJ2-3, is DSGVTQTPKHLITATGQRVTLRCSPRSGDLSVYWYQQSLDQGLQFLIQYYNGEERAKGNILERFSAQQFPDLHSELNLSSLELGDSALYFCASSRGTGYTDTQYFGPGTRLTVL.

The chain recombines TRBV20-1 with TRBJ2-1; 7 positions match TRBD2. The CDR3 contains 14 residues. The V and J ends lost 3 bases and 4 bases, in that order; junction bases with no gene match: 6. Germline CDR1 reads DFQATT; CDR2 reads SNEGSKA (reference sequence). The CDR3 region has the DNA TGCAGTGCTAGTCACACGGGAGGATACAATGAGCAGTTCTTC. It translates to CSASHTGGYNEQFF.

The CDR3 DNA is TGTGCCAGCAGCGTCGGGACAGGGGGGCGCCAAGAGACCCAGTACTTC. This codes for CASSVGTGGRQETQYF. The rearrangement uses TRBV9 and TRBJ2-5; 11 nucleotides match TRBD1. Germline-derived CDR1 and CDR2 are SGDLS and YYNGEE. J lost 1 base, V lost 2 bases, and 4 bases had no gene match. CDR3 length: 16 residues.

This chain uses TRBV7-9 with TRBJ1-1; D is perhaps TRBD1 (6 bases). The CDR3 is 14 amino acids. V gave up 5 bases and J gave up 2 bases, with 12 bases separating them. Germline CDR1 and CDR2: SEHNR and FQNEAQ (reference sequence). In DNA form, the CDR3 reads TGTGCCAGCAGCCCCGGGACACAAAACACTGAAGCTTTCTTT. Protein product: CASSPGTQNTEAFF.

V usage is TRBV5-1 and J usage is TRBJ2-7, with 15 bases aligning to TRBD2. This CDR3 region has 17 residues. Trimming cost V 4 bases and J 5 bases; bases outside gene matches: 10. CDR1 is SGHRS, CDR2 YFSETQ, per germline. The CDR3 loop is CASSMGLAGGSTDEQYF. CDR3 coding DNA: TGCGCCAGCAGCATGGGACTAGCGGGGGGTTCGACCGACGAGCAGTACTTC.

This sequence joins TRBV28 and TRBJ1-2; 7 bases fit TRBD1. With 3 bases clipped from V and 5 bases from J, the junction kept 12 bases outside the gene matches. Germline CDR1 is MDHEN and CDR2 is SYDVKM. The CDR3 covers 16 residues. The CDR3 nucleotides are TGTGCCAGCAGTTTGGGGGGCAGGGGGGATCTGTATGGCTACACCTTC. This gives the protein CASSLGGRGDLYGYTF.

The CDR3 here is CATSDSNRDLYGYTF. The CDR3 bases are TGTGCCACCAGTGATTCAAACAGGGACCTTTATGGCTACACCTTC. The chain has TRBV24-1 and TRBJ1-2; possibly TRBD1 for D (6 bases). Germline loops: CDR1 KGHDR, CDR2 SFDVKD. Trimming pared 2 bases from V and 5 bases from J, leaving 14 bases between. The CDR3 is 15 residues long.

This chain connects TRBV19 to TRBJ2-5; 7 bases are shared with TRBD2. The CDR3 length is 12 residues. The germline V gene encodes CDR1 LNHDA and CDR2 SQIVND (reference sequence). Losses at the gene ends were 6 bases for V and 5 bases for J; bases not matched to a gene: 3. The CDR3 sequence is CASRSGGETQYF. The DNA for the CDR3 is TGTGCCAGTAGGTCCGGGGGGGAGACCCAGTACTTC.

This chain uses TRBV18 with TRBJ2-7, with D possibly being TRBD1 (6 bases). The CDR3 is 14 amino acids. Trimming took 3 bases from V and 5 from J, leaving 14 bases between them. Germline CDR1 reads KGHSH; CDR2 reads LQKENI. The CDR3 protein is CASSPGRGPNEQYF. The CDR3 DNA reads TGTGCCAGCTCACCGGGCAGGGGCCCGAACGAGCAGTACTTC.

The chain employs TRBV9 and TRBJ1-4, with 8 bases matching TRBD1. The germline V gene has CDR1 SGDLS and CDR2 YYNGEE. The CDR3 extends over 15 amino acids. V trimming: 4 bases; J trimming: 4 bases; junction bases outside the gene matches: 6. CDR3 loop: CASSLTGGFNEKLFF. The CDR3 DNA is TGTGCCAGCAGCCTCACAGGGGGTTTTAATGAAAAACTGTTTTTT.

The rearrangement links TRBV7-9 to TRBJ1-1, with unresolved D. Germline-derived CDR1 and CDR2 are SEHNR and FQNEAQ (reference sequence). V was clipped by 1 base and J by 0 bases, with 3 bases between them. The CDR3 is made up of 13 amino acids. CDR3 sequence: CASSLGMNTEAFF. As DNA, the CDR3 is TGTGCCAGCAGCTTAGGTATGAACACTGAAGCTTTCTTT.

The chain joins TRBV5-5 to TRBJ2-2, with D perhaps matching TRBD2 (6 bases). Trimming shortened V by 9 bases and J by 5 bases, and 14 bases separated the two germline ends. The germline V gene has CDR1 SGHKS and CDR2 YYEKEE (reference sequence). The CDR3 sequence is 13 residues long. The chain's CDR3 is CATNGGLTGELFF. The CDR3 nucleotides read TGTGCCACCAATGGAGGGTTAACCGGGGAGCTGTTTTTT.

The V gene is TRBV6-2 or TRBV6-3, the J gene TRBJ2-7, with TRBD1 identical over 8 bases. V gave up 2 bases and J gave up 2 bases; unmatched junction bases: 8. From germline, CDR1 is MNHEY and CDR2 SVGEGT. The CDR3 loop spans 16 amino acids. In DNA, the CDR3 is TGTGCCAGCAGTTACGGCATGACAGGGGCCCCCTACGAGCAGTACTTC. Its translation: CASSYGMTGAPYEQYF.

The rearrangement links TRBV19 to TRBJ1-6; the match to TRBD1 covers 11 bases. The CDR3 is made up of 17 amino acids. Germline loops: CDR1 LNHDA, CDR2 SQIVND (reference sequence). V was pared by 5 bases and J by 7 bases, with 10 bases of the junction left unmatched. This CDR3 reads CASSPIRTGGGNSPLHF. Here the CDR3 DNA reads TGTGCCAGTAGTCCAATTAGGACAGGGGGCGGAAATTCACCCCTCCACTTT.

A single count supports this clone. The rearrangement joins TRBV5-6 to TRBJ1-2; D gene unclear. The CDR3 has 18 residues. Between the trimmed V and J ends, which lost 3 bases and 8 bases, there was a span of 29 bases. From germline, CDR1 is SGHDT and CDR2 YYEEEE. CDR3 in amino acids: CASSWIEQRGRGKGGYTF. CDR3 coding DNA: TGTGCCAGCAGCTGGATCGAGCAGAGAGGACGAGGGAAGGGAGGCTACACCTTC. Full variable domain (missing parts from reference TRBV5-6 and TRBJ1-2): DAGVTQSPTHLIKTRGQQVTLRCSPKSGHDTVSWYQQALGQGPQFIFQYYEEEERQRGNFPDRFSGHQFPNYSSELNVNALLLGDSALYLCASSWIEQRGRGKGGYTFGSGTRLTVV.

The chain carries TRBV3-1 (or the pseudogene TRBV3-2) and TRBJ1-1; the D is unclear. Germline CDR1 is LGHDT and CDR2 is YNNKEL (reference sequence). The ends were cut back, 0 bases at V and 3 bases at J, with 14 bases in the middle. This CDR3 comprises 16 residues. CDR3 bases: TGTGCCAGCAGCCAAGATCGAGGGTATGAGGACACTGAAGCTTTCTTT. This translates into CASSQDRGYEDTEAFF.

The genes are TRBV10-3 and TRBJ1-2; a possible D gene is TRBD1 (6 bases). The CDR3 is 13 residues long. Germline V CDR1 and CDR2: ENHRY, SYGVKD. The V end lost 2 bases, the J end lost 8 bases, and 12 bases lay between the germline ends. In DNA, the CDR3 is TGTGCCATCAGTGAGGACAGGCTCCAGGGCTACACCTTC. Translated: CAISEDRLQGYTF.

The genes are TRBV13 and TRBJ2-7; TRBD2 matches at 15 bases. The CDR3 runs 16 residues. The germline V gene has CDR1 PRHDT and CDR2 FYEKMQ (reference sequence). V lost 2 bases and J lost 5; bases outside the gene matches: 4. The CDR3 here is CASSLIGLAGGHEQYF. CDR3 in DNA: TGTGCCAGCAGCTTAATAGGACTAGCGGGGGGGCACGAGCAGTACTTC. The entire variable domain, with the rest obtained from reference TRBV13 and TRBJ2-7, is as follows: AAGVIQSPRHLIKEKRETATLKCYPIPRHDTVYWYQQGPGQDPQFLISFYEKMQSDKGSIPDRFSAQQFSDYHSELNMSSLELGDSALYFCASSLIGLAGGHEQYFGPGTRLTVT.

With regard to this clone: Other DNA sequences in the same sample also yield this CDR3. The V and J genes are TRBV5-1 and TRBJ2-1; the match to TRBD2 covers 14 bases. In germline, CDR1 is SGHRS, CDR2 YFSETQ. J gave up 5 bases and V 0 bases, and 4 bases lay outside the gene matches. CDR3 length equals 17 residues. DNA for the CDR3: TGCGCCAGCAGCTTGGGAGGACTAGCGGGGGGCCACAATGAGCAGTTCTTC. Amino acids: CASSLGGLAGGHNEQFF. The entire variable domain, with the rest obtained from reference TRBV5-1 and TRBJ2-1, is as follows: KAGVTQTPRYLIKTRGQQVTLSCSPISGHRSVSWYQQTPGQGLQFLFEYFSETQRNKGNFPGRFSGRQFSNSRSEMNVSTLELGDSALYLCASSLGGLAGGHNEQFFGPGTRLTVL.

V is TRBV19 and J is TRBJ2-7, with a weak D call TRBD2 (5 bases). Between the trimmed V and J ends, which lost 4 bases and 0 bases, there was a span of 10 bases. Per the germline V gene, CDR1 is LNHDA and CDR2 is SQIVND (reference sequence). The length of the CDR3 is 14 residues. The CDR3 loop is CASSTRAVSYEQYF. The DNA for the CDR3 is TGTGCCAGTAGTACGCGGGCAGTCTCCTACGAGCAGTACTTC.

The chain links TRBV5-4 to TRBJ1-5; maybe TRBD1 (6 bases). There are 13 residues in the CDR3. Germline V gene lookup returns CDR1 SGHNT and CDR2 YYREEE (reference sequence). V was pared by 8 bases and J by 7 bases, with 16 bases between. This CDR3 is CASPRGGGQPQHF. The CDR3 DNA follows: TGTGCCAGTCCCAGGGGCGGGGGCCAGCCCCAGCATTTT.